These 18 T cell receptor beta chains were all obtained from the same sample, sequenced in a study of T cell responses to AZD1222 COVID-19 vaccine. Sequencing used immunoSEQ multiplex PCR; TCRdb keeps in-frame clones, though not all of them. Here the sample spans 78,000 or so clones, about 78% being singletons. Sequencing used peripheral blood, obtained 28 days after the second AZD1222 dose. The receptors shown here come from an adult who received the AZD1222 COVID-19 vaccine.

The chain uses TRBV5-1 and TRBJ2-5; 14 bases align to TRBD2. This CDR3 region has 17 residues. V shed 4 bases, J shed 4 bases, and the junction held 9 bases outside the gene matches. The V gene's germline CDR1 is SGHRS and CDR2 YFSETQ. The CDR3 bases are TGCGCCAGCAGCACTTCCGGGACTAGCGGGGGAGGAGAGACCCAGTACTTC. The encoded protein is CASSTSGTSGGGETQYF.

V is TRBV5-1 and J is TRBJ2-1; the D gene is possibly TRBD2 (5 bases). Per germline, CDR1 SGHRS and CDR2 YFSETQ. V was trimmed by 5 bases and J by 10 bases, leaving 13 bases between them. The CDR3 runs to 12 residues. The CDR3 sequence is CASRFSAAEQFF. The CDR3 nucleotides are TGCGCCAGCAGGTTTTCAGCGGCAGAGCAGTTCTTC.

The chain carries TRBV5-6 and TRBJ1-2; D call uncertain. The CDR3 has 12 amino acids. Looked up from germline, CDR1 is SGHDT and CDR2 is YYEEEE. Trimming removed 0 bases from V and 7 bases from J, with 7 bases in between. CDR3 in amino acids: CASSLGSIGYTF. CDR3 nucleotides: TGTGCCAGCAGCTTGGGGAGCATTGGCTACACCTTC.

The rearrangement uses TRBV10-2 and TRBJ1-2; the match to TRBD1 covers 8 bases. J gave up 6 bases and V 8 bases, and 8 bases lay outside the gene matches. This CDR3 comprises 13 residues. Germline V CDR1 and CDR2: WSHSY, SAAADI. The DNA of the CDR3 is TGCGCCAGCGGGGGACAGGCTTTGGATGGCTACACCTTC. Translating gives CASGGQALDGYTF.

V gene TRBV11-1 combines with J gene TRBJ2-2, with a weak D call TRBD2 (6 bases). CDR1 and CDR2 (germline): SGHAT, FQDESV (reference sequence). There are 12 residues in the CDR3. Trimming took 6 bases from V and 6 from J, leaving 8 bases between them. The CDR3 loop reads CASSRRAGELFF. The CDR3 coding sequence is TGTGCCAGCAGTCGGAGGGCCGGGGAGCTGTTTTTT. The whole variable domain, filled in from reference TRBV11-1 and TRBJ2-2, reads EAEVAQSPRYKITEKSQAVAFWCDPISGHATLYWYRQILGQGPELLVQFQDESVVDDSQLPKDRFSAERLKGVDSTLKIQPAELGDSAMYLCASSRRAGELFFGEGSRLTVL.

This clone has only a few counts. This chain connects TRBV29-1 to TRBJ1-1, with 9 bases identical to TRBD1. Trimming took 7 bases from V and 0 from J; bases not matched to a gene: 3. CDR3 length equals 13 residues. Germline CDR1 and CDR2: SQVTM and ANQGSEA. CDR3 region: CSAGQGLNTEAFF. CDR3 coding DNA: TGCAGCGCCGGACAGGGGCTGAACACTGAAGCTTTCTTT. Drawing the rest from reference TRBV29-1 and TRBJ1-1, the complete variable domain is SAVISQKPSRDICQRGTSLTIQCQVDSQVTMMFWYRQQPGQSLTLIATANQGSEATYESGFVIDKFPISRPNLTFSTLTVSNMSPEDSSIYLCSAGQGLNTEAFFGQGTRLTVV.

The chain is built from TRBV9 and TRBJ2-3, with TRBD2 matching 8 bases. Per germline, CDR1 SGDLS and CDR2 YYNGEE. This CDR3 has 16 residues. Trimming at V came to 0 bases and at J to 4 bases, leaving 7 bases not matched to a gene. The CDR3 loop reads CASSVAGGRGADTQYF. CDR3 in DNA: TGTGCCAGCAGCGTAGCGGGAGGGCGAGGGGCAGATACGCAGTATTTT.

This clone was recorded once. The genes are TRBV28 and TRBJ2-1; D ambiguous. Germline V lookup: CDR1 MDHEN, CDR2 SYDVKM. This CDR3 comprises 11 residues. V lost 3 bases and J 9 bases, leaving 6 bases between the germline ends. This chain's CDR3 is CASSLRGEQFF. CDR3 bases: TGTGCCAGCAGTTTGCGTGGTGAGCAGTTCTTC.

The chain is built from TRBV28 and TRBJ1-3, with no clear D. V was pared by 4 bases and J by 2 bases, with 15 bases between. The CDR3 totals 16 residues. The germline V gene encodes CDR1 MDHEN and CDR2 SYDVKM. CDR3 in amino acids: CASSSLGRGPGNTIYF. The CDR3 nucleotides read TGTGCCAGCAGTTCCCTAGGGAGAGGCCCTGGAAACACCATATATTTT.

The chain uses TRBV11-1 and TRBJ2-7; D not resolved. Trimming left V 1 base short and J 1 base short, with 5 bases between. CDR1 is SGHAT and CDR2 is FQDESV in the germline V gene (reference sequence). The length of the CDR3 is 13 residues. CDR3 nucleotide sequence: TGTGCCAGCAGCTTAGGCCAGTCCTACGAGCAGTACTTC. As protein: CASSLGQSYEQYF.

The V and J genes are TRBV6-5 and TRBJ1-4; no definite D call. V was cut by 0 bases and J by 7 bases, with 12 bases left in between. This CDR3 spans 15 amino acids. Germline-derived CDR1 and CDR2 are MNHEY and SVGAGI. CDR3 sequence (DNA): TGTGCCAGCAGTTACTCCGGTCACTGGGGTGAAAAACTGTTTTTT. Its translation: CASSYSGHWGEKLFF.

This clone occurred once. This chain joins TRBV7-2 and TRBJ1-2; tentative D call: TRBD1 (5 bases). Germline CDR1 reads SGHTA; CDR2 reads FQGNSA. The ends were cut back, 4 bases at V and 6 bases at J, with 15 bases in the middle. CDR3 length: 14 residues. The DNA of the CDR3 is TGTGCCAGCAGCTCGGTCCAGGGTAGACATGGCTACACCTTC. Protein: CASSSVQGRHGYTF.

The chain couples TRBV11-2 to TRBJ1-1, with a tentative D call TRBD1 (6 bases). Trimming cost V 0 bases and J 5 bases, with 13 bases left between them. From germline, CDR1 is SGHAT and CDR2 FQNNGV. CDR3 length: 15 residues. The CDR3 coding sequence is TGTGCCAGCAGCTTAGATGCAGGGGCGGGGACTGAAGCTTTCTTT. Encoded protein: CASSLDAGAGTEAFF.

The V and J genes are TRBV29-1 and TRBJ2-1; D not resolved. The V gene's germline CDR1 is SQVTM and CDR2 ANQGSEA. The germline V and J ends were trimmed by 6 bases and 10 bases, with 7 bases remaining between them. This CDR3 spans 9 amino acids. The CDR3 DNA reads TGCAGCGTAACTGGAGAGCAGTTCTTC. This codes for CSVTGEQFF.

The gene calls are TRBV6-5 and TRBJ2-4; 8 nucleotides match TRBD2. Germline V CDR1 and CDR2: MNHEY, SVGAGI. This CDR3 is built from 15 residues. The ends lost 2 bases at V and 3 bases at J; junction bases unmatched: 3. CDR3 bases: TGTGCCAGCAGTTACACGGGAGGGGGCAAAAACATTCAGTACTTC. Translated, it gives CASSYTGGGKNIQYF.

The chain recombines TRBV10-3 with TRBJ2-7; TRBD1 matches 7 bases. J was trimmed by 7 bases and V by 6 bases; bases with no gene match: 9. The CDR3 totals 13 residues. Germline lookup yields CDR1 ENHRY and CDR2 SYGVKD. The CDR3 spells CAISEGADWEQYF. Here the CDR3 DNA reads TGTGCCATCAGCGAGGGGGCGGATTGGGAGCAGTACTTC.

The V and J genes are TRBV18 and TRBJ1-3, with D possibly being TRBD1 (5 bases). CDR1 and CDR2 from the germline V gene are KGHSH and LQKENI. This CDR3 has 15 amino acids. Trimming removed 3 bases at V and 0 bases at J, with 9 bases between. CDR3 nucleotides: TGTGCCAGCTCACCCGGGGCTGTCTCTGGAAACACCATATATTTT. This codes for CASSPGAVSGNTIYF.

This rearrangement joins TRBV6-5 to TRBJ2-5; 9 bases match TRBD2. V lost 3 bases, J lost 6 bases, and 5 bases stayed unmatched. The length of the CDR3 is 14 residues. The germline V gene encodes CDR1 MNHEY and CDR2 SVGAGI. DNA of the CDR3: TGTGCCAGCAGTTATGGGACTAGCATGAAGACCCAGTACTTC. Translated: CASSYGTSMKTQYF.